This T cell receptor (beta chain) comes out of a study of T cell responses to AZD1222 COVID-19 vaccine. Whole-study findings and limits: It was only six AZD1222 recipients who were seropositive at baseline. An increase in Spike-specific TCR breadth and depth was observed after two AZD1222 doses.

Trimming left V 7 bases short and J 6 bases short, with 6 bases between. The CDR3 loop spans 11 amino acids. Notes on this clone: Its target is not known.

Clones were sequenced by immunoSEQ multiplex PCR, and TCRdb holds only the in-frame ones, with some missing. The table lists about 120,000 clones, roughly nine tenths of them singletons, with 1.6% in the top ten. This clonotype originated in an adult who received the AZD1222 COVID-19 vaccine. The rearrangement joins TRBV12-3 or TRBV12-4 to TRBJ1-4, with unresolved D. The sequences come from peripheral blood, collected 28 days after the second AZD1222 dose. This CDR3 is CASTIDEKLFF. The CDR3 coding sequence is TGTGCCAGCACTATCGATGAAAAACTGTTTTTT.